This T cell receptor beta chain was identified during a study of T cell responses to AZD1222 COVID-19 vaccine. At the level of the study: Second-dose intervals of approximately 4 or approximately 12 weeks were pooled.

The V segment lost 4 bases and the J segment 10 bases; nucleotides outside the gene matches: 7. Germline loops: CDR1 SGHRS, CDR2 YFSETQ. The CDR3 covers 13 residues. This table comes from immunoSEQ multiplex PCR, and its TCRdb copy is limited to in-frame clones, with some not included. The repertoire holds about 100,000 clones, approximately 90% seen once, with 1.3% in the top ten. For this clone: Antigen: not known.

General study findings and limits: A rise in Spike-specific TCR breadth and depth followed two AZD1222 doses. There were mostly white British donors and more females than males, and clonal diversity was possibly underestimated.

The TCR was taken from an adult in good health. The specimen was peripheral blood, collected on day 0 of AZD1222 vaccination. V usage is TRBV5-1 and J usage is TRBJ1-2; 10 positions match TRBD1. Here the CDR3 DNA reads TGCGCCAGCAGCCCAGGACAGGGGGGGGACTACACCTTC. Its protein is CASSPGQGGDYTF.